This is a list of T cell receptor beta chains from one sample in a study of vaccination effects on CD4 cells after COVID-19. The method was immunoSEQ multiplex PCR; TCRdb's version includes in-frame clones alone and lacks a portion of them. The sample shows about 69,000 clones, around 74% of them seen only once. These TCRs are of unknown antigen specificity. This material consisted of CD4+ T cells from PBMCs cultured with HCoV-229E spike peptides, taken after COVID-19 vaccination. These receptors were obtained from a human donor who received a COVID-19 vaccine. Each CDR3 is given with its conserved first and last residue. D genes are given only for firm matches. Clone size appears in some rows only: once, few, many, or a class for an expanded clone.

len: 12
v_gene: TRBV28
j_gene: TRBJ1-2
abundance: NA
d_gene: NA
CDR3nt: TGTGCCAGCAGTTTATTGGGGTTTGGCTACACCTTC
CDR3aa: CASSLLGFGYTF

len: 13
v_gene: TRBV6-5
j_gene: TRBJ1-2
abundance: few
d_gene: NA
CDR3nt: TGTGCCAGCAGTCTTTTACCCCTTTATGGCTACACCTTC
CDR3aa: CASSLLPLYGYTF

len: 16
v_gene: TRBV7-2
j_gene: TRBJ2-3
abundance: few
d_gene: TRBD2
CDR3nt: TGTGCCAGCAGCTTCATAGCGGGGGGCCTCACAGATACGCAGTATTTT
CDR3aa: CASSFIAGGLTDTQYF

len: 15
v_gene: TRBV6-5
j_gene: TRBJ2-5
abundance: NA
d_gene: NA
CDR3nt: TGTGCCAGCAGCCCCCCGGGAGGGGGCATAGGGACCCAGTACTTC
CDR3aa: CASSPPGGGIGTQYF

len: 14
v_gene: TRBV6-1
j_gene: TRBJ1-2
abundance: NA
d_gene: NA
CDR3nt: TGTGCCAGCAGTTTGGCCCTGGACGGCTATGGCTACACCTTC
CDR3aa: CASSLALDGYGYTF

len: 18
v_gene: TRBV9
j_gene: TRBJ1-5
abundance: NA
d_gene: TRBD1
CDR3nt: TGTGCCAGCAGCCCAAAACCGGGACAGGGGGATAGCAATCAGCCCCAGCATTTT
CDR3aa: CASSPKPGQGDSNQPQHF

len: 12
v_gene: TRBV27
j_gene: TRBJ2-3
abundance: NA
d_gene: NA
CDR3nt: TGTGCCAGCAGTTTAGAGTCAGATACGCAGTATTTT
CDR3aa: CASSLESDTQYF

len: 15
v_gene: TRBV4-1
j_gene: TRBJ2-2
abundance: few
d_gene: NA
CDR3nt: TGCGCCAGCAGCGCCGGAGGGGGGCGCGTCGGGGAGCTGTTTTTT
CDR3aa: CASSAGGGRVGELFF

len: 13
v_gene: TRBV6-5
j_gene: TRBJ2-5
abundance: NA
d_gene: NA
CDR3nt: TGTGCCAGCAGCTCCGGACTCGCCAAGACCCAGTACTTC
CDR3aa: CASSSGLAKTQYF

len: 13
v_gene: TRBV5-1
j_gene: TRBJ2-2
abundance: NA
d_gene: NA
CDR3nt: TGCGCCAGCAGCTTGGGGGGGGCCGGGGAGCTGTTTTTT
CDR3aa: CASSLGGAGELFF

len: 12
v_gene: TRBV28
j_gene: TRBJ1-4
abundance: NA
d_gene: NA
CDR3nt: TGTGCCAGTAGATACAGGGCTGAAAAACTGTTTTTT
CDR3aa: CASRYRAEKLFF

len: 13
v_gene: TRBV30
j_gene: TRBJ1-2
abundance: NA
d_gene: NA
CDR3nt: TGTGCCTGGAGTGTCCAGGGCACCTATGGCTACACCTTC
CDR3aa: CAWSVQGTYGYTF

len: 13
v_gene: TRBV30
j_gene: TRBJ1-5
abundance: few
d_gene: NA
CDR3nt: TGTGCCTGGAGTGTCCAGGGCGATCAGCCCCAGCATTTT
CDR3aa: CAWSVQGDQPQHF

len: 18
v_gene: TRBV27
j_gene: TRBJ2-2
abundance: once
d_gene: TRBD1
CDR3nt: TGTGCCAGCAGTTTGGCCTGGGCGGGACAGGTTAACACCGGGGAGCTGTTTTTT
CDR3aa: CASSLAWAGQVNTGELFF

len: 13
v_gene: TRBV2
j_gene: TRBJ2-5
abundance: NA
d_gene: NA
CDR3nt: TGTGCCAGCAGTGAACTCGGGTCCGAGACCCAGTACTTC
CDR3aa: CASSELGSETQYF

len: 16
v_gene: TRBV10-1
j_gene: TRBJ1-1
abundance: NA
d_gene: NA
CDR3nt: TGCGCCAGCAGTGAGTGGACCGGGACGAAGAACACTGAAGCTTTCTTT
CDR3aa: CASSEWTGTKNTEAFF

len: 16
v_gene: TRBV6-2/TRBV6-3
j_gene: TRBJ2-3
abundance: NA
d_gene: TRBD1
CDR3nt: TGTGCCAGCAGTCGTTTGGGACAGCGGAGCACAGATACGCAGTATTTT
CDR3aa: CASSRLGQRSTDTQYF

len: 12
v_gene: TRBV24-1
j_gene: TRBJ2-5
abundance: NA
d_gene: TRBD1
CDR3nt: TGTGCCACCGGGGGACAGGGGGCGACCCAGTACTTC
CDR3aa: CATGGQGATQYF

len: 14
v_gene: TRBV18
j_gene: TRBJ2-5
abundance: NA
d_gene: TRBD2
CDR3nt: TGTGCCAGCTCACCGGGACGGGGGGGCGAGACCCAGTACTTC
CDR3aa: CASSPGRGGETQYF

len: 13
v_gene: TRBV5-1
j_gene: TRBJ2-1
abundance: NA
d_gene: NA
CDR3nt: TGCGCCAGCGCCCTCGGGGGGCATAATGAGCAGTTCTTC
CDR3aa: CASALGGHNEQFF

len: 13
v_gene: TRBV18
j_gene: TRBJ1-2
abundance: NA
d_gene: NA
CDR3nt: TGTGCCAGCTCACCGGGGCCCGGAGCGGGCTACACCTTC
CDR3aa: CASSPGPGAGYTF

len: 14
v_gene: TRBV6-5
j_gene: TRBJ1-5
abundance: NA
d_gene: NA
CDR3nt: TGTGCCAGCAGTTACCCTTATAGCAATCAGCCCCAGCATTTT
CDR3aa: CASSYPYSNQPQHF